This entry concerns a single TCR beta chain. Its target is not known. Primers for the PCR totalled 60 Vbeta and 13 Jbeta. Generated by immunoSEQ multiplex PCR, the TCRdb table keeps only in-frame clones and is missing some. This sample carries tens of thousands of clones, with 0.5% to 0.65% going to the ten biggest clones. The data originate from a study of cytomegalovirus exposure and HLA in healthy donors. General study points: Reported findings show TCR beta sequences accurately forecast HLA-A and HLA-B alleles in most subjects. A later analysis showed HLA-associated TCR beta chains outstripping equally common others in clonal expansion. Being productive about 87% or about 30% of the time was typical of most TCR beta V segments in an earlier analysis. HLA alleles showed associations with 16,951 TCR beta sequences in a later analysis, at a 0.05 false discovery rate.

CDR3 length: 14 residues. Unmatched junction bases numbered 7, after V lost 2 bases and J lost 7 bases. Germline loops: CDR1 KGHSH, CDR2 LQKENI. The material sequenced was PBMCs. The TCR originated in a man in his fifties in good health and CMV-seronegative. This chain uses TRBV18 with TRBJ1-2; 7 nucleotides match TRBD1. The CDR3 coding sequence is TGTGCCAGCTCACCATCTACAGGGGCATTTGGCTACACCTTC. This codes for CASSPSTGAFGYTF.